The 23 T cell receptor beta chains below come from one sample, sequenced in a study of T cell responses to AZD1222 COVID-19 vaccine. Repertoires were generated with immunoSEQ multiplex PCR, while TCRdb's copy carries only in-frame clones and drops some. The data show over 150,000 clones, 88% seen once. The starting material was peripheral blood, obtained on day 0 of AZD1222 vaccination. These receptor sequences come from an adult in good health.

The V and J genes are TRBV3-1 (or the pseudogene TRBV3-2) and TRBJ2-5, with unresolved D. V was pared by 2 bases and J by 1 base, with 11 bases between. The CDR3 spans 15 residues. CDR1 is LGHDT and CDR2 is YNNKEL in the germline V gene (reference sequence). CDR3 DNA sequence: TGTGCCAGCAGCCAACGTGGCTCGCTCCAAGAGACCCAGTACTTC. Its translation: CASSQRGSLQETQYF.

The CDR3 DNA sequence: TGTGCCAGCCGAGCCACGACAGCTAATTCACCCCTCCACTTT. Translating it yields CASRATTANSPLHF. This chain joins TRBV7-2 and TRBJ1-6; TRBD1 might be the D (5 bases). Germline V CDR1 and CDR2: SGHTA, FQGNSA. V lost 8 bases, J lost 6 bases, and 14 bases lay in between. The CDR3 runs to 14 residues.

The chain employs TRBV6-5 and TRBJ1-4, with a tentative D call TRBD1 (6 bases). Germline V gene sequence: CDR1 MNHEY, CDR2 SVGAGI. The CDR3 has 16 residues. The ends were cut back, 0 bases at V and 5 bases at J, with 13 bases in the middle. In DNA, the CDR3 is TGTGCCAGCAGTTACTCGATGTGGACAGCGAATGAAAAACTGTTTTTT. It yields the protein CASSYSMWTANEKLFF.

This chain links TRBV28 with TRBJ2-7, with 8 bases identical to TRBD2. The germline gives CDR1 MDHEN, CDR2 SYDVKM. This CDR3 is built from 16 residues. V was clipped by 5 bases and J by 3 bases; unmatched bases: 12. The CDR3, as DNA: TGTGCCAGCAGTCCCACCAACGTCGGGACTAGCTACGAGCAGTACTTC. This translates into CASSPTNVGTSYEQYF.

V is TRBV5-1 and J is TRBJ2-5; D uncertain. V was pared by 1 base and J by 2 bases, with 12 bases between. The CDR3 length is 15 residues. The germline V gene encodes CDR1 SGHRS and CDR2 YFSETQ. CDR3 amino acids: CASSLIPARQETQYF. The CDR3 DNA reads as TGCGCCAGCAGCTTGATACCGGCCAGGCAAGAGACCCAGTACTTC. The variable domain in full, with the rest retrieved from reference TRBV5-1 and TRBJ2-5, is KAGVTQTPRYLIKTRGQQVTLSCSPISGHRSVSWYQQTPGQGLQFLFEYFSETQRNKGNFPGRFSGRQFSNSRSEMNVSTLELGDSALYLCASSLIPARQETQYFGPGTRLLVL.

The chain has TRBV9 and TRBJ1-4; D is unresolved. CDR1 and CDR2 from the germline V gene are SGDLS and YYNGEE. This CDR3 has 17 residues. The V and J ends lost 1 base and 0 bases respectively, with 13 bases between them. The CDR3 region is CASSVRGGLATNEKLFF. The DNA of the CDR3 is TGTGCCAGCAGCGTACGTGGAGGACTGGCAACTAATGAAAAACTGTTTTTT.

The chain's CDR3 is CASSPLGGTDTQYF. The CDR3 region has the DNA TGTGCCAGCAGCCCGCTCGGGGGAACAGATACGCAGTATTTT. The chain links TRBV5-4 to TRBJ2-3, with D tentatively TRBD2 (6 bases). The ends were cut back, 4 bases at V and 3 bases at J, with 12 bases in the middle. CDR1 and CDR2 (germline): SGHNT, YYREEE (reference sequence). The CDR3 consists of 14 residues. Variable domain in full (rest from reference TRBV5-4 and TRBJ2-3): ETGVTQSPTHLIKTRGQQVTLRCSSQSGHNTVSWYQQALGQGPQFIFQYYREEENGRGNFPPRFSGLQFPNYSSELNVNALELDDSALYLCASSPLGGTDTQYFGPGTRLTVL.

The chain is built from TRBV5-1 and TRBJ2-2; possible D gene TRBD2, 5 bases. V was trimmed by 4 bases and J by 2 bases, leaving 9 bases between them. The CDR3 has 14 amino acids. Germline assignment: CDR1 SGHRS and CDR2 YFSETQ. The CDR3 region is CASSVDSNTGELFF. CDR3 coding DNA: TGCGCCAGCAGCGTGGACTCCAACACCGGGGAGCTGTTTTTT.

This sequence joins TRBV30 and TRBJ1-3; D not certain. V was shortened by 0 bases and J by 0 bases, with 9 bases between the two germline ends. This CDR3 contains 15 residues. CDR1 and CDR2 from the germline V gene are GTSNPN and SVGIG (reference sequence). As DNA, the CDR3 is TGTGCCTGGAGTGTATCGCCAAGCTCTGGAAACACCATATATTTT. Encoded protein: CAWSVSPSSGNTIYF.

The rearrangement uses TRBV30 and TRBJ1-2; D remains unclear. V was trimmed by 0 bases and J by 8 bases, leaving 13 bases between them. Germline V gives CDR1 GTSNPN, CDR2 SVGIG (reference sequence). This CDR3 is built from 13 residues. The CDR3 sequence is CAWSVRGLGGYTF. The CDR3 DNA follows: TGTGCCTGGAGTGTAAGAGGGTTGGGGGGCTACACCTTC.

The rearrangement links TRBV19 to TRBJ1-1; 10 bases match TRBD1. Unmatched junction bases numbered 9, after V lost 7 bases and J lost 4 bases. This CDR3 spans 15 amino acids. Germline assignment: CDR1 LNHDA and CDR2 SQIVND (reference sequence). Written as DNA, the CDR3 is TGTGCCAGTACCGATCGACAGGGGGCTTTCACTGAAGCTTTCTTT. Its protein is CASTDRQGAFTEAFF. Full variable domain (outside the CDR3, taken from reference TRBV19 and TRBJ1-1): DGGITQSPKYLFRKEGQNVTLSCEQNLNHDAMYWYRQDPGQGLRLIYYSQIVNDFQKGDIAEGYSVSREKKESFPLTVTSAQKNPTAFYLCASTDRQGAFTEAFFGQGTRLTVV.

The chain links TRBV5-8 to TRBJ2-7; no firm D call. The germline V gene has CDR1 SGHTS and CDR2 YDEGEE. The CDR3 runs to 17 residues. V lost 1 base and J lost 0, with 17 bases in between. CDR3 protein: CASSLFAGLFYSYEQYF. In nucleotides, the CDR3 is TGTGCCAGCAGCTTGTTTGCCGGATTATTCTACTCCTACGAGCAGTACTTC.

CDR3 amino acids: CAWSVGGVHTIYF. The DNA of the CDR3 is TGTGCCTGGAGTGTGGGAGGGGTCCACACCATATATTTT. This chain uses TRBV30 with TRBJ1-3; tentatively, D is TRBD1 (5 bases). Germline V lookup: CDR1 GTSNPN, CDR2 SVGIG (reference sequence). This CDR3 is built from 13 residues. V lost 0 bases and J lost 8, with 11 bases in between.

The genes are TRBV6-5 and TRBJ1-2; tentative D call: TRBD1 (6 bases). Germline V lookup: CDR1 MNHEY, CDR2 SVGAGI. Trimming pared 7 bases from V and 3 bases from J, leaving 15 bases between. CDR3 size: 14 residues. The CDR3 coding sequence is TGTGCCAGCAAACTAGGGGGGAGCGACTATGGCTACACCTTC. Its protein product is CASKLGGSDYGYTF.

The table lists this clone with a few counts. The chain carries TRBV7-8 and TRBJ2-1, with TRBD2 matching over 13 bases. V gave up 5 bases and J gave up 2 bases; unmatched junction bases: 3. Germline CDR1 is SGHVS and CDR2 is FQNEAQ. The length of the CDR3 is 16 residues. The CDR3 DNA reads TGTGCCAGCAGCCCCACTAGCGGGGGGGCCTACAATGAGCAGTTCTTC. Its protein product is CASSPTSGGAYNEQFF.

This chain links TRBV27 with TRBJ2-7; TRBD1 aligns across 8 bases. V was clipped by 4 bases and J by 3 bases; unmatched bases: 8. The V gene's germline CDR1 is MNHEY and CDR2 SMNVEV (reference sequence). This CDR3 contains 15 residues. The CDR3 loop is CASSSGTGGFYEQYF. In DNA, the CDR3 is TGTGCCAGCAGTTCTGGAACAGGGGGATTCTACGAGCAGTACTTC.

J is TRBJ2-7 and V is TRBV5-6; D remains ambiguous. Germline CDR1 and CDR2: SGHDT and YYEEEE. V was shortened by 4 bases and J by 4 bases, with 9 bases between the two germline ends. This CDR3 region has 12 residues. The CDR3, as DNA: TGTGCCAGCAGCCTGCCACAATACGAGCAGTACTTC. Protein sequence: CASSLPQYEQYF.

In its sample, this clone was seen a few times. This chain connects TRBV21-1 to TRBJ2-5; the D call of TRBD1 is as the table states it, not checked on the DNA. TRBV21-1 constitutes a pseudogene. This CDR3 region has 14 residues. The CDR3 loop is CASSKSTGLETQYF. Here the CDR3 DNA reads TGTGCCAGCAGCAAATCGACAGGCCTCGAGACCCAGTACTTC.

Points on this clone: The same CDR3 is also encoded by other DNA sequences in this sample. The chain links TRBV27 to TRBJ2-3, with D hard to call. Per the germline V gene, CDR1 is MNHEY and CDR2 is SMNVEV (reference sequence). V was clipped by 7 bases and J by 6 bases, with 8 bases between them. This CDR3 is built from 11 residues. This CDR3 reads CASTSTDTQYF. The CDR3 DNA reads as TGTGCCAGCACCTCGACGGATACGCAGTATTTT.

The chain recombines TRBV28 with TRBJ2-3, with D tentatively TRBD2 (5 bases). Germline V gives CDR1 MDHEN, CDR2 SYDVKM. V lost 6 bases and J 0 bases, leaving 22 bases between the germline ends. CDR3 length equals 18 residues. CDR3 nucleotide sequence: TGTGCCAGCAGACAGCGTCGGAGGCAGCAGTTAAGCACAGATACGCAGTATTTT. This gives the protein CASRQRRRQQLSTDTQYF.

This clone was recorded a few times. The rearrangement links TRBV7-3 to TRBJ2-5; 10 bases agree with TRBD2. From germline, CDR1 is SGHTA and CDR2 FQGTGA. V gave up 1 base and J gave up 2 bases; unmatched junction bases: 7. This CDR3 is built from 17 residues. CDR3 nucleotides: TGTGCCAGCAGCTTAAATGTTGGGACTAGCGAGCAAGAGACCCAGTACTTC. Residues: CASSLNVGTSEQETQYF.

The chain combines TRBV30 with TRBJ1-5; 9 bases fit TRBD1. J lost 4 bases, V lost 3 bases, and 1 base had no gene match. The CDR3 length is 13 residues. CDR1 is GTSNPN and CDR2 is SVGIG in the germline V gene (reference sequence). CDR3 nucleotides: TGTGCCTGGAGGGACAGGGGAAATCAGCCCCAGCATTTT. Protein product: CAWRDRGNQPQHF.

There are a few counts of this clone. The gene calls are TRBV10-3 and TRBJ1-1; weak D call: TRBD1 (5 bases). The CDR3 is made up of 16 amino acids. Trimming cost V 5 bases and J 0 bases, with 16 bases left between them. Per germline, CDR1 ENHRY and CDR2 SYGVKD. The CDR3 nucleotides read TGTGCCATCAGTTTAGGGGTGACTCGAATGAACACTGAAGCTTTCTTT. Translating gives CAISLGVTRMNTEAFF.